This T cell receptor (beta chain) was sequenced during a study of blood T cells in healthy people across ages. Findings and caveats of the study: Possibly confounding the expanded clonotype changes was the fact that donor CMV status was unknown.

The use of a sample-barcoded 5' primer and a J-beta primer mix characterized a second PCR of roughly 6 to 11 cycles. Each of the cDNA molecules was tagged by a template-switch adaptor with 12 random nucleotides. TCRdb recomputed calls from the 5' RACE reads with MiXCR, one row per CDR3 protein. The table lists under 1 million distinct CDR3 sequences, 40% to 50% of them singletons. Germline V gene data show CDR1 as DFQATT and CDR2 as SNEGSKA (reference sequence). CDR3 length: 16 amino acids. Healthy Caucasians from Russia aged about 6 to 100 served as donors. Isolation recovered at least 7 million PBMCs from every sample. About this clonotype itself: Its target is unknown. Germline is not matched at one junction end, which may reflect a read error.

This sequence was found in a man aged 55 to 69 in good health. Specimen: blood. The chain joins TRBV20-1 to TRBJ1-5; D might be TRBD1 (6 bases). The CDR3 DNA reads as TGCAGTGCCCATGCGGGGGGGGCATCTAGCGATCAGCCCCAGCATTTT. Translated, it gives CSAHAGGASSDQPQHF.